This is a list of T cell receptor beta chains from one sample in a study of blood T cell repertoires in COVID-19. Here immunoSEQ multiplex PCR was the method, and the copy in TCRdb shows in-frame clones only, minus some. Of fewer than 200,000 clones in the sample, approximately 89% were seen once. Sequences were obtained from peripheral blood. The receptors were gathered from a middle-aged man with active or convalescent COVID-19. Both conserved end residues are part of each CDR3. The D gene is left open where the match is weak. Size is omitted from some rows. Given values are once, few, many or a class for expanded clones.

>TRBV24-1|TRBJ2-3|NA|NA
CATGHSTQSTDTQYF
TGTGCCACCGGCCACAGCACTCAAAGCACAGATACGCAGTATTTT
>TRBV27|TRBJ1-5|TRBD1|NA
CASSSTGDQPQHF
TGTGCCAGCAGTTCGACAGGGGATCAGCCCCAGCATTTT
>TRBV29-1|TRBJ1-1|NA|NA
CSVDFSGTEAFF
TGCAGCGTTGATTTCTCGGGCACTGAAGCTTTCTTT
>TRBV6-5|TRBJ1-2|NA|NA
CASSLTEWDGYTF
TGTGCCAGCAGCCTCACAGAATGGGATGGCTACACCTTC
>TRBV3-1/TRBV3-2|TRBJ1-1|NA|NA
CASSRSGGQTREAFF
TGTGCCAGCAGCCGAAGCGGGGGGCAGACACGTGAAGCTTTCTTT
>TRBV10-3|TRBJ1-2|NA|NA
CAISETGYGYTF
TGTGCCATCAGTGAGACCGGGTATGGCTACACCTTC
>TRBV7-2|TRBJ2-3|TRBD2|once
CASSLAGPGGDTQYF
TGTGCCAGCAGCTTAGCGGGGCCGGGGGGAGATACGCAGTATTTT
>TRBV10-1|TRBJ2-1|NA|NA
CASSELGSDEQFF
TGCGCCAGCAGTGAATTGGGTAGCGATGAGCAGTTCTTC
>TRBV4-3|TRBJ2-4|TRBD2|NA
CASSQDASGGALAKNIQYF
TGCGCCAGCAGCCAAGATGCTAGCGGGGGGGCCCTAGCCAAAAACATTCAGTACTTC
>TRBV19|TRBJ1-4|TRBD1|NA
CASSTTGGTNEKLFF
TGTGCCAGTTCTACTACAGGGGGAACTAATGAAAAACTGTTTTTT
>TRBV6-5|TRBJ1-1|TRBD1|NA
CASRPPGQKYTEAFF
TGTGCCAGCAGGCCACCGGGACAGAAGTATACTGAAGCTTTCTTT
>TRBV6-6|TRBJ1-3|NA|NA
CASSHPVLRGFSGNTIYF
TGTGCCAGCAGTCACCCAGTCTTGAGAGGCTTCTCTGGAAACACCATATATTTT
>TRBV19|TRBJ1-5|NA|NA
CASSIWSGKGNQPQHF
TGTGCCAGTAGTATTTGGTCGGGTAAGGGCAATCAGCCCCAGCATTTT
>TRBV7-9|TRBJ2-7|NA|NA
CASSSSRGSYEQYF
TGTGCCAGCAGCTCGAGCCGGGGATCCTACGAGCAGTACTTC